The 27 T cell receptor beta chains in this list originate from one sample, sequenced in a study of T cell repertoires in cytomegalovirus infection. TCRdb processed the reads anew with MiXCR; each CDR3 protein has one entry. The sample has about 600,000 distinct CDR3 sequences, approximately 24% seen once. What was sequenced was CD8+ T cells from PBMCs. These receptors were taken from a human donor in good health (CMV status not recorded). Some clones in this sample may be carry-over from other donors' samples.

Regarding this clonotype: A much larger clone lies one base from this, so it may be a read error. The CDR3: CVSSLGGSYYNEQFF. DNA of the CDR3: TGTGTCAGCAGCTTAGGAGGGAGCTACTACAATGAGCAGTTCTTC. The chain employs TRBV7-3 and TRBJ2-1, with D perhaps TRBD2 (6 bases). CDR1 is SGHTA and CDR2 is FQGTGA in the germline V gene. The CDR3 is 15 residues long.

This clonotype was observed a few times. The chain recombines TRBV6-6 with TRBJ1-1, with D hard to call. Germline V gene lookup returns CDR1 MNHNY and CDR2 SVGAGI (reference sequence). V was shortened by 6 bases and J by 5 bases, with 10 bases between the two germline ends. The CDR3 covers 12 residues. CDR3 loop: CASSTDVTEAFF. The CDR3 DNA reads as TGTGCCAGCAGCACAGATGTAACTGAAGCTTTCTTT.

Note on this clonotype: A much larger clonotype is one base distant, so this may be a read error. The V and J genes are TRBV12-3 or TRBV12-4 and TRBJ1-1; D not certain. The CDR3 length is 14 residues. The CDR3 region is CANSLIGMNTEAFF. The CDR3 DNA is TGTGCCAACAGTCTGATTGGAATGAACACTGAAGCTTTCTTT.

This clonotype was recorded a few times. The chain carries TRBV6-5 and TRBJ1-1; unclear D gene. This CDR3 is 14 amino acids long. V lost 7 bases to trimming and J lost 1 base, with 13 bases between them. Germline CDR1 is MNHEY and CDR2 is SVGAGI. CDR3 protein: CASIPGGKNTEAFF. CDR3 sequence (DNA): TGTGCCAGCATCCCCGGAGGGAAGAACACTGAAGCTTTCTTT.

This clonotype showed up just once. A read error may produce the germline difference seen at one junction end. The rearrangement uses TRBV11-2 and TRBJ2-2, with 9 bases matching TRBD2. Germline assignment: CDR1 SGHAT and CDR2 FQNNGV. The CDR3 runs 16 residues. This CDR3 is CASNLTGTSNTGELFF. CDR3 DNA: TGTGCCAGCAACTTAACCGGGACTAGCAACACCGGGGAGCTGTTTTTT.

This chain uses TRBV20-1 with TRBJ2-1, with TRBD2 matching 11 bases. Germline CDR1 reads DFQATT; CDR2 reads SNEGSKA (reference sequence). The CDR3 length is 15 residues. V was pared by 3 bases and J by 8 bases, with 9 bases of the junction left unmatched. The CDR3 sequence: CSASSSGGAMDEQFF. CDR3 bases: TGCAGTGCTAGCAGTAGCGGGGGGGCCATGGATGAGCAGTTCTTC.

This clonotype was counted many times. The CDR3 here is CASSLVSGGGTDTQYF. The CDR3, as DNA: TGTGCCAGCAGCTTAGTTAGCGGGGGGGGCACAGATACGCAGTATTTT. This chain links TRBV7-8 with TRBJ2-3; 11 bases are a match to TRBD2. The CDR3 runs 16 residues. J gave up 1 base and V 1 base, and 1 base lay outside the gene matches. CDR1 and CDR2 from the germline V gene are SGHVS and FQNEAQ.

This clonotype was seen only a few times. The chain uses TRBV19 and TRBJ1-1; 8 nucleotides agree with TRBD1. CDR1 is LNHDA and CDR2 is SQIVND in the germline V gene (reference sequence). With 5 bases clipped from V and 6 bases from J, the junction kept 8 bases outside the gene matches. This CDR3 is built from 14 residues. This CDR3 is CASSSGQGRAEAFF. CDR3 nucleotides: TGTGCCAGTAGTTCCGGACAGGGTCGAGCTGAAGCTTTCTTT.

J is TRBJ2-7 and V is TRBV6-6, with 9 bases lining up with TRBD1. Germline CDR1 MNHNY, CDR2 SVGAGI (reference sequence). The CDR3 consists of 14 residues. Written as DNA, the CDR3 is TGTGCCAGCAGTTCCGGGACAGGGATCTACGAGCGGTACGTC. Its protein is CASSSGTGIYERYV.

In its sample, this clonotype was seen a few times. The genes are TRBV4-2 and TRBJ2-2; 8 bases map to TRBD2. The CDR3 runs 14 residues. After removal of 4 bases from V and 7 bases from J, the junction contained 5 bases not matched to a gene. In germline, CDR1 is LGHNA, CDR2 YNFKEQ. The CDR3 loop is CASSPGGAGGELFF. The CDR3, as DNA: TGTGCCAGCAGCCCCGGGGGGGCCGGCGGGGAGCTGTTTTTT.

This clonotype was recorded a few times. The chain links TRBV18 to TRBJ1-2; possible D gene TRBD1, 5 bases. The CDR3 length is 13 residues. CDR1 is KGHSH and CDR2 is LQKENI in the germline V gene. The ends were cut back, 8 bases at V and 3 bases at J, with 13 bases in the middle. CDR3 sequence reads: CASLGGTYYGYTF. The CDR3 nucleotides read TGTGCCAGCCTGGGCGGGACGTACTATGGCTACACCTTC. The full variable domain, with the rest looked up from reference TRBV18 and TRBJ1-2, is NAGVMQNPRHLVRRRGQEARLRCSPMKGHSHVYWYRQLPEEGLKFMVYLQKENIIDESGMPKERFSAEFPKEGPSILRIQQVVRGDSAAYFCASLGGTYYGYTFGSGTRLTVV.

This clonotype was counted between two and nine times. The chain couples TRBV9 to TRBJ2-1; maybe TRBD2 (7 bases). There are 16 residues in the CDR3. Trimming pared 4 bases from V and 5 bases from J, leaving 19 bases between. The V gene's germline CDR1 is SGDLS and CDR2 YYNGEE. This chain's CDR3 is CASSPPGGGQDNEQFF. The CDR3 DNA sequence: TGTGCCAGCAGCCCCCCTGGCGGGGGCCAGGACAATGAGCAGTTCTTC.

This clonotype has only a few counts. The chain employs TRBV28 and TRBJ2-1; TRBD2 matches 14 bases. The V and J ends lost 4 bases and 3 bases, in that order; junction bases with no gene match: 5. The CDR3 contains 17 residues. The germline V gene encodes CDR1 MDHEN and CDR2 SYDVKM. The CDR3 region has the DNA TGTGCCAGCAGTTCCGGACTAGCGGGGGGTCTCTACAATGAGCAGTTCTTC. Amino acid sequence: CASSSGLAGGLYNEQFF.

At least ten counts were recorded for this clonotype. The chain joins TRBV7-8 to TRBJ2-3; D unclear. Germline CDR1 SGHVS, CDR2 FQNEAQ. This CDR3 has 15 amino acids. Trimming took off 5 bases at V and 1 base at J, with 13 bases between the two ends. The CDR3 bases are TGTGCCAGCAGCGCCCTAGAGTCCCGCACAGATACGCAGTATTTT. It is translated as CASSALESRTDTQYF.

The table lists this clonotype with a few counts. CDR3 coding DNA: TGCGCCAGCAGCTACGGGGGGGGACCCCAAGAGACCCAGTACTTC. Protein: CASSYGGGPQETQYF. The chain uses TRBV5-1 and TRBJ2-5, with 8 bases fitting TRBD2. V shed 3 bases, J shed 1 base, and the junction held 5 bases outside the gene matches. Germline assignment: CDR1 SGHRS and CDR2 YFSETQ. The CDR3 totals 15 residues.

This clonotype has just a few counts. The J gene is TRBJ1-1, the V gene TRBV11-2, with TRBD1 identical over 8 bases. This CDR3 is 15 amino acids long. J gave up 5 bases and V 1 base, and 6 bases lay outside the gene matches. The germline V gene has CDR1 SGHAT and CDR2 FQNNGV. The CDR3 protein is CASSLGRTGWTEAFF. Written as DNA, the CDR3 is TGTGCCAGCAGCTTAGGAAGGACAGGGTGGACTGAAGCTTTCTTT.

The chain combines TRBV14 with TRBJ2-7; perhaps TRBD1 as D (5 bases). The CDR3 sequence is 14 residues long. Trimming removed 0 bases at V and 3 bases at J, with 9 bases between. The germline CDR1 and CDR2 sequences are SGHDN and FVKESK. CDR3 residues: CASSQEPGNYEQYF. As DNA, the CDR3 is TGTGCCAGCAGCCAAGAACCAGGGAACTACGAGCAGTACTTC.

This clonotype came up many times. V gene TRBV12-3 or TRBV12-4 combines with J gene TRBJ1-5, with D hard to call. The V end lost 4 bases, the J end lost 0 bases, and 13 bases lay between the germline ends. There are 16 residues in the CDR3. CDR3 amino acids: CASSSGPIDSNQPQHF. The CDR3 bases are TGTGCCAGCAGTTCCGGACCGATCGATAGCAATCAGCCCCAGCATTTT.

This clonotype was recorded a few times. J is TRBJ2-7 and V is TRBV27; D is possibly TRBD1 or TRBD2 (7 bases each). The CDR3 has 20 residues. CDR1 is MNHEY, CDR2 SMNVEV, per germline (reference sequence). V was pared by 0 bases and J by 6 bases, with 30 bases between. This chain's CDR3 is CASSLSAPGTAGIVGGEQYF. The CDR3 coding sequence is TGTGCCAGCAGTTTATCGGCCCCCGGGACAGCGGGGATAGTGGGAGGCGAGCAGTACTTC.

This clonotype was recorded many times. The chain is built from TRBV7-9 and TRBJ2-1; D gene uncertain. Trimming removed 5 bases from V and 6 bases from J, with 14 bases in between. Germline values: CDR1 SEHNR, CDR2 FQNEAQ (reference sequence). CDR3 length equals 14 residues. CDR3 loop: CASSPPVLGNEQFF. DNA for the CDR3: TGTGCCAGCAGCCCACCGGTGCTCGGCAATGAGCAGTTCTTC.

This clonotype came up a few times. V gene TRBV6-6 combines with J gene TRBJ2-2; 9 bases match TRBD1. This CDR3 has 17 amino acids. Germline CDR1 is MNHNY and CDR2 is SVGAGI (reference sequence). J was trimmed by 4 bases and V by 1 base; bases with no gene match: 7. The CDR3 spells CASSYLTGGRSTGELFF. The CDR3 nucleotides read TGTGCCAGCAGTTACTTAACAGGGGGCCGGAGCACCGGGGAGCTGTTTTTT.

The chain carries TRBV7-2 and TRBJ1-5; 7 bases are shared with TRBD1. After removal of 3 bases from V and 6 bases from J, the junction contained 8 bases not matched to a gene. Germline CDR1 SGHTA, CDR2 FQGNSA. This CDR3 is built from 15 residues. The CDR3 loop reads CASSLTGQSGQPQHF. Written as DNA, the CDR3 is TGTGCCAGCAGCTTGACGGGACAGTCGGGTCAGCCCCAGCATTTT. The whole variable domain, remainder taken from reference TRBV7-2 and TRBJ1-5, is GAGVSQSPSNKVTEKGKDVELRCDPISGHTALYWYRQSLGQGLEFLIYFQGNSAPDKSGLPSDRFSAERTGGSVSTLTIQRTQQEDSAVYLCASSLTGQSGQPQHFGDGTRLSIL.

V gene TRBV6-8 combines with J gene TRBJ2-3, with a weak D call TRBD2 (5 bases). Deletions cut 6 bases from V and 4 bases from J, with 14 bases between. The V gene's germline CDR1 is MNHGY and CDR2 SAAAGT. The CDR3 sequence is 14 residues long. The chain's CDR3 is CASSRRGVADTQYF. CDR3 bases: TGTGCCAGCAGCCGCCGGGGAGTGGCAGATACGCAGTATTTT.

V gene TRBV6-6 combines with J gene TRBJ1-2, with D perhaps TRBD1 (6 bases). The CDR3 runs 13 residues. From germline, CDR1 is MNHNY and CDR2 SVGAGI (reference sequence). Trimming shortened V by 7 bases and J by 3 bases, and 12 bases separated the two germline ends. The chain's CDR3 is CASMGADYYGYTF. The CDR3 region has the DNA TGTGCCAGCATGGGGGCAGATTACTATGGCTACACCTTC.

This clonotype was observed at least ten times. This chain connects TRBV7-8 to TRBJ2-5; TRBD2 aligns across 9 bases. CDR1 SGHVS and CDR2 FQNEAQ come from the germline V gene. There are 16 residues in the CDR3. Trimming took 5 bases from V and 0 from J; bases not matched to a gene: 7. The CDR3 nucleotides read TGTGCCAGCAGCCTAAGGAGCGGGGGGTACCAAGAGACCCAGTACTTC. This codes for CASSLRSGGYQETQYF. The complete variable domain, with remaining parts taken from reference TRBV7-8 and TRBJ2-5, reads GAGVSQSPRYKVAKRGQDVALRCDPISGHVSLFWYQQALGQGPEFLTYFQNEAQLDKSGLPSDRFFAERPEGSVSTLKIQRTQQEDSAVYLCASSLRSGGYQETQYFGPGTRLLVL.

The sample holds one count of this clonotype. The chain is built from TRBV19 and TRBJ2-1; the D gene is possibly TRBD2 (7 bases). The V gene's germline CDR1 is LNHDA and CDR2 SQIVND (reference sequence). Trimming left V 0 bases short and J 10 bases short, with 16 bases between. CDR3 length equals 15 residues. The CDR3 DNA reads TGTGCCAGTAGTATAGACGGGGGGCGTGCGGCCGAGCAGTTCTTC. Its translation is CASSIDGGRAAEQFF.

The rearrangement links TRBV6-2 or TRBV6-3 to TRBJ2-2, with D possibly TRBD2 on 6 matching bases. CDR1 and CDR2 (germline): MNHEY, SVGEGT. The CDR3 loop spans 16 amino acids. V was shortened by 2 bases and J by 2 bases, with 12 bases between the two germline ends. The CDR3 DNA reads as TGTGCCAGCAGTTACGTCGGCGGGGTCAACACCGGGGAGCTGTTTTTT. It yields the protein CASSYVGGVNTGELFF.